This T cell receptor beta chain was identified during a study of radiation and T cells in renal cell carcinoma. In the study overall: Nephrectomy followed 15 Gy stereotactic body radiation by 4 weeks. Study conclusions and caveats: Top tumor clonotypes rose in blood 2 weeks post-radiation, then contracted. No pretreatment tumor biopsies were available for baseline clonotypes.

Time point reported: blood 2 weeks post-SBRT. Treatment reported: 15 Gy SBRT to primary tumor, nephrectomy 4 weeks later. Blood was sampled at baseline, 2 weeks and 4 weeks after SBRT. Assay: immunoSEQ multiplex PCR; the TCRdb copy retains only in-frame clones and omits some. The data contain roughly 150,000 clones, roughly 87% of them seen just once; the ten biggest clones take up under 15%. The trim removed 3 bases at V and 4 bases at J, leaving 4 bases unmatched. The CDR3 consists of 15 residues. CDR1 MNHNS and CDR2 SASEGT come from the germline V gene. Note on this clone: Antigen unknown.

The specimen comprised blood, sampled from a patient whose treatment included radiotherapy and nephrectomy. This rearrangement joins TRBV6-1 to TRBJ2-2, with TRBD2 matching over 8 bases. The TCR was taken from a woman in her forties or fifties with renal cell carcinoma. CDR3 region: CASSEVAGSTGELFF. The DNA for the CDR3 is TGTGCCAGCAGTGAGGTAGCGGGGAGCACCGGGGAGCTGTTTTTT.